This TCR beta chain originates from a study of Ad26.COV2.S vaccination and SARS-CoV-2 variants. Regarding the study as a whole: Estimates derived from TCR breadth and depth analyses may have underestimated total T cell responses. After vaccination, substantial breadth of spike-specific CD8+ and CD4+ responses was reported.

About this clone: As yet, its antigen is unknown.

Germline loops: CDR1 SGHTA, CDR2 FQGNSA. The V segment lost 6 bases and the J segment 6 bases; nucleotides outside the gene matches: 7. The CDR3 extends over 15 amino acids. The assay was immunoSEQ multiplex PCR, and TCRdb's table has in-frame clones only and misses some. The table shows around 370,000 clones, with under 95% occurring only once. This TCR was sampled from a human donor who had recovered from COVID-19. The chain has TRBV7-2 and TRBJ2-2; 10 bases agree with TRBD1. Sequencing was performed on peripheral blood, taken after recovery from COVID-19. The CDR3 region has the DNA TGTGCCAGCAGAACCGGGACAGGGGTTCCCGGGGAGCTGTTTTTT. Translation gives CASRTGTGVPGELFF.